This T cell receptor beta chain came from a study of control samples from healthy donors and cancer patients (dated by TCRdb to the early 2020s). Library preparation used the immunoSEQ multiplex PCR assay. Here the immuneACCESS table is served through TCRdb, limited to in-frame sequences with V and J called. Missing clones are a known gap in these copies; in checked studies unresolved V genes cover under half, and the rest lacks a known reason. Across this sample there are approximately 70,000 clones, with nearly 85% seen only once. Of the sample, 25% to 35% falls within the top ten clones. About this clone: This receptor's antigen is unknown. Per-base quality was not reported, and no clone a single base away is much larger than it.

Taken from the germline V gene, the CDR1 and CDR2 loops are SGDLS and YYNGEE. Taken from cysteine to phenylalanine, the CDR3 has 16 residues. Of all the DNA, just the CDR3 is kept, 48 bases in frame from base 1. Trimming at the junction amounts to 3 bases on V and 5 bases on J, and the germline ends lie 20 bases apart. This TCR was recovered from a man aged 50 or older in good health. Sequencing used blood. This receptor chain uses TRBV9 and TRBJ2-5; the D gene identity is not certain. The CDR3 reads CASSGNSGLARETQYF. The sequence in DNA is TGTGCCAGCAGCGGGAACTCGGGCCTCGCGAGGGAGACCCAGTACTTC.